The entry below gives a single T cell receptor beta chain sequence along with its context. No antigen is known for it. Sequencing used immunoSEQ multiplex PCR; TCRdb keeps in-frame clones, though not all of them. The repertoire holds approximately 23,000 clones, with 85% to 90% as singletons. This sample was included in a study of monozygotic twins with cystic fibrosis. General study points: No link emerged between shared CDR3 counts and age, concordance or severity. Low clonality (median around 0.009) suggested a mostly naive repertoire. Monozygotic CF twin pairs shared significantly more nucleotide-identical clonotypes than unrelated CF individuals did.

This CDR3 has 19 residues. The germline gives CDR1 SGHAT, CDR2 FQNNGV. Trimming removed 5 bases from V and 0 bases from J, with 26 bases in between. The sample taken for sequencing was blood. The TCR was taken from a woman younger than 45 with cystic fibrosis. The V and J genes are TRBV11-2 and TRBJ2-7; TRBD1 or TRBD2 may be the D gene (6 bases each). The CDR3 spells CASSLGGGKTISRSYEQYF. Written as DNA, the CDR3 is TGTGCCAGCAGCCTCGGGGGCGGCAAGACCATATCCCGCTCCTACGAGCAGTACTTC.